The T cell receptor (beta chain) described here comes from a study of blood T cell repertoires in COVID-19 (dated by TCRdb to about 2020). Study-wide context: Samples covering the acute and convalescent phases of COVID-19 were provided by collaborators in the United States, Italy and Spain. Nearly every sample came with metadata listing a de-identified subject ID, COVID-19 status, age in years and sex. HLA class I and class II types, where available, came from metadata supplied by the sample provider rather than from assay-based typing. Deeply sampled blood TCRbeta repertoires from subjects exposed to, actively infected with, or recovered from COVID-19 were included in the dataset. Samples were obtained from the ongoing ImmuneRACE study (first 160 participants) and from over a thousand subjects provided by 6 global collaborators. The repertoires were released in a freely available public database meant as a resource for research on the immune response to SARS-CoV-2. The prospective study material was composed of cDNA or gDNA derived from T cells, B-cell-depleted T cells, or PBMCs. The investigation overall reported the following: Clinical and demographic metadata were provided uncurated, with the amount varying by source and participant.

Trimming at the junction amounts to 2 bases on V and 8 bases on J, and the germline ends lie 17 bases apart. The CDR3 goes from the cysteine to the phenylalanine over 15 residues. This entry keeps only the CDR3 DNA: 45 bases, framed from base 1. The germline V gene supplies CDR1 SGDLS and CDR2 YYNGEE. This clone appeared a few times. What this receptor recognizes is not known. No base quality values were provided; no much bigger clone lies one nucleotide off. Collaborating institutions collected whole blood in K2EDTA tubes following their own protocols. For TCRbeta analysis, collaborators shipped samples in one of three forms: frozen whole blood, isolated PBMCs, or DNA extracted from either of those sample types. The immunoSEQ Assay, a bias-controlled multiplex PCR, was used to amplify TCRbeta CDR3 regions from genomic DNA. The published analysis was carried out like this. The number of nucleated cells in each sample was estimated from the amplification of reference gene primers within the assay. To quantify the absolute abundance of each unique TCRbeta CDR3 rearrangement, sequence reads were collapsed and filtered. For each sample, productive Simpson clonality was calculated as the square root of Simpson's diversity index across productive rearrangements. This is the immuneACCESS table as TCRdb keeps it, with only in-frame sequences that have V and J called. A part of the clones is gone; compared with another copy, unresolved V genes explain less than half, and the rest is unexplained. V and J calls plus clone size are reproduced from that table; the DNA served to infer D and trimming. For this sample the table gives about 240,000 clones, of which around 83% were detected only once. The ten largest clones capture 9.5% to 15% of the sample.

The TCR sequence derives from a woman aged 60-75 years with active or convalescent COVID-19. Sequencing used peripheral blood. The rearrangement combines TRBV9 with TRBJ1-5, with the D gene not confidently named. The sequenced DNA: TGTGCCAGCAGCGTGGGTTCGGGGTCCGGGGAGCCCCAGCATTTT. This codes for CASSVGSGSGEPQHF.